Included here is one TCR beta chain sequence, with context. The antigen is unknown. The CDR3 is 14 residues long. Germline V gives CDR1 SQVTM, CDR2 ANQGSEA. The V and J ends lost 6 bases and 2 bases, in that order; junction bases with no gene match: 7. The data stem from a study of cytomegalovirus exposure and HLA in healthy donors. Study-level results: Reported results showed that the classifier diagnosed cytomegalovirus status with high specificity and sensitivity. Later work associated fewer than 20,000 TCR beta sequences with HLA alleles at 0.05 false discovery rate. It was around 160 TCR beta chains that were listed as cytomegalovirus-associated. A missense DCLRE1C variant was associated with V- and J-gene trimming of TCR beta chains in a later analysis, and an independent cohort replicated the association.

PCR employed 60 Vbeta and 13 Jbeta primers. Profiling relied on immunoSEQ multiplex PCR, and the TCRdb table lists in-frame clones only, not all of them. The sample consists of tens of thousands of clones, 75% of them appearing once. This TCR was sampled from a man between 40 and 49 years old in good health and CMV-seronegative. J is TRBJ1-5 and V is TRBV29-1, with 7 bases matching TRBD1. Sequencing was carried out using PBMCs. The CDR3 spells CSVQGGQGNQPQHF. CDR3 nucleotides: TGCAGCGTCCAAGGAGGACAGGGCAATCAGCCCCAGCATTTT. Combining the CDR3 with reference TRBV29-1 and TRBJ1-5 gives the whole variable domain SAVISQKPSRDICQRGTSLTIQCQVDSQVTMMFWYRQQPGQSLTLIATANQGSEATYESGFVIDKFPISRPNLTFSTLTVSNMSPEDSSIYLCSVQGGQGNQPQHFGDGTRLSIL.